A single sample gave rise to the 24 T cell receptor beta chains below, sequenced in a study of T cell repertoires in cytomegalovirus infection. Antigen specificity for these receptors is unknown. TCRdb re-derived calls from the reads in MiXCR, one entry per CDR3 protein. This repertoire shows around 300,000 distinct CDR3 sequences, roughly a fifth found once; its top ten account for roughly a fifth. Source: cultured PBMCs, taken from culture after CMV antigen stimulation. These receptors were obtained from a human donor in good health (CMV status not recorded). Some clones in this sample may be carry-over from other donors' samples.

This clonotype has a count of ten or more. J is TRBJ2-1 and V is TRBV7-2; 12 nucleotides agree with TRBD2. CDR1 is SGHTA and CDR2 is FQGNSA in the germline V gene. The V gene end was trimmed by 3 bases and the J gene end by 15 bases; junction bases not matched to a gene: 12. The CDR3 sequence is 15 residues long. The CDR3 sequence: CASSFSTSGRGYRFF. CDR3 coding DNA: TGTGCCAGCAGCTTCTCGACTAGCGGGAGAGGATATAGGTTCTTC.

The rearrangement uses TRBV7-9 and TRBJ2-7; TRBD1 is a possible D gene (5 bases). V lost 5 bases and J lost 2, with 13 bases in between. Germline lookup yields CDR1 SEHNR and CDR2 FQNEAQ (reference sequence). The length of the CDR3 is 14 residues. CDR3 nucleotides: TGTGCCAGCAGCCGAAGGGGTAGGCCCTACGAGCAGTACGTC. This codes for CASSRRGRPYEQYV.

This clonotype was seen at least ten times. The rearrangement joins TRBV6-9 to TRBJ2-2, with TRBD1 matching 8 bases. Trimming cost V 2 bases and J 2 bases; bases outside gene matches: 7. This CDR3 has 17 amino acids. Germline lookup yields CDR1 MNHGY and CDR2 SVAAGI. CDR3 nucleotides: TGTGCCAGCAGTTATCTAGACAGGGGCGTTAACACCGGGGAGCTGTTTTTT. Its translation: CASSYLDRGVNTGELFF.

V usage is TRBV6-2 or TRBV6-3 and J usage is TRBJ2-1; D is uncertain. The CDR3 sequence is 12 residues long. Between the trimmed V and J ends, which lost 2 bases and 7 bases, there was a span of 6 bases. In germline, CDR1 is MNHEY, CDR2 SVGEGT. The CDR3 sequence is CASSYDWNEQFF. The CDR3 DNA sequence: TGTGCCAGCAGTTACGACTGGAATGAGCAGTTCTTC.

The table lists this clonotype with many counts. The chain is built from TRBV7-2 and TRBJ2-7, with D possibly TRBD1 on 5 matching bases. Germline V gene lookup returns CDR1 SGHTA and CDR2 FQGNSA. The V end was cut by 4 bases, the J end by 3 bases, with 25 bases between. The CDR3 is 18 amino acids. The CDR3 loop is CASSSRATVQRTHYEQYF. In nucleotides, the CDR3 is TGTGCCAGCAGCTCCAGGGCGACAGTCCAGCGAACCCACTACGAGCAGTACTTC.

The sample holds many counts of this clonotype. The chain couples TRBV7-2 to TRBJ2-2; maybe TRBD2 (6 bases). Trimming left V 0 bases short and J 1 base short, with 6 bases between. CDR1 is SGHTA, CDR2 FQGNSA, per germline. This CDR3 is built from 15 residues. DNA of the CDR3: TGTGCCAGCAGCTTAGCGGGGGGGAACACCGGGGAGCTGTTTTTT. It codes for CASSLAGGNTGELFF.

The J gene is TRBJ2-3, the V gene TRBV4-3, with D unclear. The CDR3 is made up of 14 amino acids. CDR1 LGHNA and CDR2 YSLEER come from the germline V gene. V gave up 0 bases and J gave up 1 base, with 5 bases separating them. The DNA of the CDR3 is TGCGCCAGCAGCCAAGAAATAGGCACAGATACGCAGTATTTT. Amino acid sequence: CASSQEIGTDTQYF.

This clonotype has at least ten counts. The chain recombines TRBV7-9 with TRBJ2-5, with 7 bases that match TRBD1. The CDR3 covers 13 residues. Germline lookup yields CDR1 SEHNR and CDR2 FQNEAQ (reference sequence). Trimming took 5 bases from V and 4 from J; bases not matched to a gene: 4. CDR3 nucleotide sequence: TGTGCCAGCAGCATTCCAGGGGGAGAGACCCAGTACTTC. The encoded protein is CASSIPGGETQYF.

The V and J genes are TRBV2 and TRBJ2-1; D ambiguous. Germline V CDR1 and CDR2: SNHLY, FYNNEI. Trimming cost V 1 base and J 1 base, with 11 bases left between them. The CDR3 totals 16 residues. The CDR3 is CASSEDGLPSYNEQFF. The CDR3 nucleotides read TGTGCCAGCAGTGAAGATGGCCTTCCTTCCTACAATGAGCAGTTCTTC.

This sequence joins TRBV11-1 and TRBJ2-1, with a tentative D call TRBD1 (5 bases). The CDR3 length is 12 residues. Deletions cut 4 bases from V and 10 bases from J, with 11 bases between. The germline V gene has CDR1 SGHAT and CDR2 FQDESV (reference sequence). For the CDR3, the DNA is TGTGCCAGCAGCTCACAGGTTTTAGAGCAGTTCTTC. Its translation: CASSSQVLEQFF.

This clonotype was seen at least ten times. The rearrangement joins TRBV7-2 to TRBJ1-2; 8 nucleotides align to TRBD1. Germline V gene lookup returns CDR1 SGHTA and CDR2 FQGNSA. CDR3 size: 14 residues. Losses at the gene ends were 5 bases for V and 8 bases for J; bases not matched to a gene: 10. CDR3 amino acids: CASSIGTGLIGYTF. The CDR3 coding sequence is TGTGCCAGCAGCATAGGGACAGGCCTCATCGGCTACACCTTC. Full variable domain (remainder filled in from reference TRBV7-2 and TRBJ1-2): GAGVSQSPSNKVTEKGKDVELRCDPISGHTALYWYRQSLGQGLEFLIYFQGNSAPDKSGLPSDRFSAERTGGSVSTLTIQRTQQEDSAVYLCASSIGTGLIGYTFGSGTRLTVV.

The chain has TRBV5-1 and TRBJ1-2; 9 nucleotides agree with TRBD1. The V gene's germline CDR1 is SGHRS and CDR2 YFSETQ. This CDR3 is 15 amino acids long. V shed 3 bases and J 4 bases; nucleotides not matched to a gene: 7. The CDR3 nucleotides are TGCGCCAGCAGCTCCCTGGGACAGGGAAGCTATGGCTACACCTTC. It is translated as CASSSLGQGSYGYTF.

The chain carries TRBV4-1 and TRBJ1-1; no reliable D call. The CDR3 covers 15 residues. Trimming shortened V by 1 base and J by 2 bases, and 11 bases separated the two germline ends. Germline CDR1 is MGHRA and CDR2 is YSYEKL. CDR3 bases: TGCGCCAGCAGCCAAGGTCCCATCTCTAACACTGAAGCTTTCTTT. Protein product: CASSQGPISNTEAFF.

V is TRBV27 and J is TRBJ2-5; no firm D call. The CDR3 has 15 residues. Trimming took 3 bases from V and 5 from J, leaving 16 bases between them. Germline V gene data show CDR1 as MNHEY and CDR2 as SMNVEV (reference sequence). The CDR3 sequence: CASSFRKPGGETQYF. The DNA for the CDR3 is TGTGCCAGCAGTTTCCGGAAACCGGGTGGCGAGACCCAGTACTTC.

The chain joins TRBV6-2 or TRBV6-3 to TRBJ2-4; maybe TRBD1 (5 bases). The CDR3 totals 12 residues. Germline V lookup: CDR1 MNHEY, CDR2 SVGEGT. Trimming removed 2 bases from V and 8 bases from J, with 7 bases in between. The CDR3 DNA reads as TGTGCCAGCAGTTACCAAGGGGACATTCAGTACTTC. Residues: CASSYQGDIQYF.

The chain combines TRBV6-5 with TRBJ1-2; D remains ambiguous. The CDR3 length is 17 residues. Germline values: CDR1 MNHEY, CDR2 SVGAGI. V shed 0 bases and J shed 3 bases, with 17 bases lying between them. The CDR3 reads CASSYSIQNQRDYGYTF. The DNA of the CDR3 is TGTGCCAGCAGTTACTCGATACAGAATCAACGGGACTATGGCTACACCTTC.

This chain joins TRBV12-3 or TRBV12-4 and TRBJ1-2, with D possibly being TRBD1 (5 bases). V was trimmed by 5 bases and J by 3 bases, leaving 10 bases between them. The CDR3 spans 13 residues. The chain's CDR3 is CASSLQGHYGYTF. The CDR3 DNA sequence: TGTGCCAGCAGTCTTCAGGGACACTATGGCTACACCTTC.

This sequence joins TRBV6-5 and TRBJ2-2, with no clear D. The V end was cut by 5 bases, the J end by 6 bases, with 7 bases between. This CDR3 comprises 12 residues. CDR1 and CDR2 from the germline V gene are MNHEY and SVGAGI. The CDR3 reads CASSHPPGELFF. In DNA, the CDR3 is TGTGCCAGCAGTCATCCCCCCGGGGAGCTGTTTTTT.

This clonotype was detected ten times or more. The chain is built from TRBV7-8 and TRBJ2-1; 13 positions agree with TRBD2. Unmatched junction bases numbered 8, after V lost 5 bases and J lost 4 bases. The length of the CDR3 is 17 residues. Germline loops: CDR1 SGHVS, CDR2 FQNEAQ. DNA of the CDR3: TGTGCCAGCAGCGAAGGGACTAGCGGGGCCCCATACAATGAGCAGTTCTTC. Its protein product is CASSEGTSGAPYNEQFF.

The chain links TRBV18 to TRBJ2-5; 7 nucleotides match TRBD2. V trimming: 3 bases; J trimming: 6 bases; junction bases outside the gene matches: 13. This CDR3 contains 16 residues. The germline CDR1 and CDR2 sequences are KGHSH and LQKENI. The CDR3 coding sequence is TGTGCCAGCTCACCTCTCTATCGGGAGGATTCAAAGACCCAGTACTTC. Its protein product is CASSPLYREDSKTQYF.

This clonotype was recorded a few times. This chain connects TRBV4-3 to TRBJ2-4; D call uncertain. The germline CDR1 and CDR2 sequences are LGHNA and YSLEER. The CDR3 extends over 14 amino acids. V shed 9 bases and J shed 3 bases, with 15 bases lying between them. CDR3 sequence (DNA): TGCGCCAGAATAGACTCTGACGTCAAAAACATTCAGTACTTC. Translated: CARIDSDVKNIQYF.

The chain employs TRBV7-9 and TRBJ1-1; D gene unclear. Trimming removed 5 bases from V and 4 bases from J, with 11 bases in between. The CDR3 covers 13 residues. The V gene's germline CDR1 is SEHNR and CDR2 FQNEAQ (reference sequence). The CDR3 DNA sequence: TGTGCCAGCAGCCGGGGTCCGGCCACTGAAGCTTTCTTT. Amino acid sequence: CASSRGPATEAFF.

The sample holds many counts of this clonotype. V usage is TRBV9 and J usage is TRBJ2-1; D call uncertain. V lost 0 bases and J lost 5, with 12 bases in between. The CDR3 runs 15 residues. Germline-derived CDR1 and CDR2 are SGDLS and YYNGEE. CDR3 bases: TGTGCCAGCAGCGTAGTAGATTCCCCAAACAATGAGCAGTTCTTC. Translated: CASSVVDSPNNEQFF.

This chain links TRBV9 with TRBJ1-3; D might be TRBD1 (5 bases). The V end lost 0 bases, the J end lost 3 bases, and 13 bases lay between the germline ends. CDR1 is SGDLS and CDR2 is YYNGEE in the germline V gene. The CDR3 contains 16 residues. For the CDR3, the DNA is TGTGCCAGCAGCGTAGCCCAAATAGGGGTTGGAAACACCATATATTTT. It codes for CASSVAQIGVGNTIYF.